The TCR beta chain described here comes from a study of T cells in Graves' hyperthyroidism and ophthalmopathy. Study results and caveats: Clonotypes that were expanded in thyroid above 0.001 mostly appeared in blood too.

V gave up 8 bases and J gave up 2 bases, with 16 bases separating them. Germline V gene sequence: CDR1 SNHLY, CDR2 FYNNEI. This CDR3 spans 14 amino acids. Stable disease denoted Graves' hyperthyroidism without ophthalmopathy progression within 18 months. Regions amplified from RNA transcripts were the TCR beta CDR3 regions. The HTBI primer set drove a first-round RT-PCR of the TCR CDR3. MiXCR, applied by TCRdb to the multiplex PCR reads, yields one record per CDR3 protein. The sample includes approximately 590,000 distinct CDR3 sequences, 40% to 55% of them seen just once. As concerns this clonotype: Its antigen remains unidentified.

The sample consisted of peripheral blood or thyroid tissue (not recorded which). The chain uses TRBV2 and TRBJ2-7; D is possibly TRBD2 (5 bases). The receptor was isolated from a woman in her late teens or twenties with Graves' hyperthyroidism. Here the CDR3 reads CASSPASLAYEQYF. CDR3 nucleotide sequence: TGTGCCAGCTCACCAGCTAGCTTGGCCTACGAGCAGTACTTC.